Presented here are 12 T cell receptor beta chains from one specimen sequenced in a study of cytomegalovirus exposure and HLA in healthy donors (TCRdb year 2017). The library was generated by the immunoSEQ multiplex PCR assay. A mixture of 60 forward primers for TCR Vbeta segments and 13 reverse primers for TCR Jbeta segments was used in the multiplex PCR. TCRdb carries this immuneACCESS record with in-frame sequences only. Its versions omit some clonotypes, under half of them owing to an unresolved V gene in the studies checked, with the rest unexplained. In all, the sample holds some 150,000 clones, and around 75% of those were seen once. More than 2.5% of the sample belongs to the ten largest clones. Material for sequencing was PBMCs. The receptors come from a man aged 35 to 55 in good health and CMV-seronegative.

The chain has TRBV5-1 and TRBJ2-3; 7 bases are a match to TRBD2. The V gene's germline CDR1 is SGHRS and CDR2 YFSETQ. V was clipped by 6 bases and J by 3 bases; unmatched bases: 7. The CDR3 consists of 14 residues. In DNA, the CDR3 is TGCGCCAGCAACAACGTGGGGGGGACAGATACGCAGTATTTT. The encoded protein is CASNNVGGTDTQYF.

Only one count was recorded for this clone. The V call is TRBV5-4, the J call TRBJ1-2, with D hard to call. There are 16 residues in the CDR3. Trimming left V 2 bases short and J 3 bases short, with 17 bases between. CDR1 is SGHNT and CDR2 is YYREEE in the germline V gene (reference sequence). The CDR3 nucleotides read TGTGCCAGCAGCTTTTCCTCACAGATCTCTGACTATGGCTACACCTTC. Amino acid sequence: CASSFSSQISDYGYTF.

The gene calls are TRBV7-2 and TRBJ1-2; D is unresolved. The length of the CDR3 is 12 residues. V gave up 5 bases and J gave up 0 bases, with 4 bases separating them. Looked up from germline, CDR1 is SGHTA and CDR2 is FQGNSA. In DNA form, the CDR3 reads TGTGCCAGCAGCAGAGCTAACTATGGCTACACCTTC. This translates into CASSRANYGYTF.

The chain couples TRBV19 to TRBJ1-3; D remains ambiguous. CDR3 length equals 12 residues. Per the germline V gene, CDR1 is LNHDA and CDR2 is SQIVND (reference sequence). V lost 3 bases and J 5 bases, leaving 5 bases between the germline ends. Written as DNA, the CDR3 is TGTGCCAGTAGTATCAGTAGAAACACCATATATTTT. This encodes CASSISRNTIYF. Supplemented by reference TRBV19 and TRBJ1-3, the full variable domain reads DGGITQSPKYLFRKEGQNVTLSCEQNLNHDAMYWYRQDPGQGLRLIYYSQIVNDFQKGDIAEGYSVSREKKESFPLTVTSAQKNPTAFYLCASSISRNTIYFGEGSWLTVV.

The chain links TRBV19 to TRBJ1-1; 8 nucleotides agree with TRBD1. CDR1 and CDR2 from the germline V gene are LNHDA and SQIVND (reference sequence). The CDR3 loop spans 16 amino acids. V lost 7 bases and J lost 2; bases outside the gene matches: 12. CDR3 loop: CASNSQPGQANTEAFF. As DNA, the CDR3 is TGTGCCAGTAATTCTCAACCGGGACAGGCAAACACTGAAGCTTTCTTT.

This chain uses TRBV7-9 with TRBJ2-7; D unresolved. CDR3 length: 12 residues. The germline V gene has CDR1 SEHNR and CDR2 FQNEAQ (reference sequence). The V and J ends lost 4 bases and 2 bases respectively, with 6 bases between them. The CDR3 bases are TGTGCCAGCAGCTCCCCCACCTACGAGCAGTACTTC. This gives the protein CASSSPTYEQYF.

The CDR3 here is CASSAPSRGAGSYNEQFF. DNA of the CDR3: TGTGCCAGTAGTGCCCCTTCTCGTGGGGCTGGCTCCTACAATGAGCAGTTCTTC. This sequence joins TRBV19 and TRBJ2-1; weak D call: TRBD1 (5 bases). The germline V gene encodes CDR1 LNHDA and CDR2 SQIVND (reference sequence). The ends were cut back, 5 bases at V and 0 bases at J, with 20 bases in the middle. This CDR3 has 18 residues.

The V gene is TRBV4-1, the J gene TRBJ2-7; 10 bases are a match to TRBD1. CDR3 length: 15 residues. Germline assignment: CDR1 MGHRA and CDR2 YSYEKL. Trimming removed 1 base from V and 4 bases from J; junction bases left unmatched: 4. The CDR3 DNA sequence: TGCGCCAGCAGCCAAGGCGGGACAGGGGTGTACGAGCAGTACTTC. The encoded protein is CASSQGGTGVYEQYF.

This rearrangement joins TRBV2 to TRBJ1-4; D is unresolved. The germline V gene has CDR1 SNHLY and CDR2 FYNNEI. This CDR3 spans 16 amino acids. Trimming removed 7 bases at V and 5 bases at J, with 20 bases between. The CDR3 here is CASTPGREGGNEKLFF. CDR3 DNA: TGTGCCAGCACCCCTGGCCGGGAGGGAGGAAATGAAAAACTGTTTTTT. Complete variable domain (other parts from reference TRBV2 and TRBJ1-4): EPEVTQTPSHQVTQMGQEVILRCVPISNHLYFYWYRQILGQKVEFLVSFYNNEISEKSEIFDDQFSVERPDGSNFTLKIRSTKLEDSAMYFCASTPGREGGNEKLFFGSGTQLSVL.

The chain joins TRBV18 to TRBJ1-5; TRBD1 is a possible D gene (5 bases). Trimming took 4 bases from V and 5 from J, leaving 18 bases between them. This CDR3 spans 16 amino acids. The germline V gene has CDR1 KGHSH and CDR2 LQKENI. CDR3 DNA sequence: TGTGCCAGCTCACTGTTTACTGGCAGGGTCGATCAGCCCCAGCATTTT. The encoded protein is CASSLFTGRVDQPQHF.

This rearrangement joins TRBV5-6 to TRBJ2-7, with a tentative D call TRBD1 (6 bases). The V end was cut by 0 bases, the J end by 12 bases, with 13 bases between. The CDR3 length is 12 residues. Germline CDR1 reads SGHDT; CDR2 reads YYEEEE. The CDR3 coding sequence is TGTGCCAGCAGCTTGGTGGGGGCCCTGGGGTACTTC. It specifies CASSLVGALGYF.

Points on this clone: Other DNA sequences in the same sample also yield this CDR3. CDR3 nucleotides: TGCGCCAGCAGCCCGACAGGCGCCGGCTACACCTTC. Encoded protein: CASSPTGAGYTF. J is TRBJ1-2 and V is TRBV5-1; a possible D gene is TRBD1 (6 bases). This CDR3 is 12 amino acids long. With 4 bases removed from V and 8 bases from J, the gap between germline ends came to 12 bases. Germline loops: CDR1 SGHRS, CDR2 YFSETQ. Complete variable domain (other parts from reference TRBV5-1 and TRBJ1-2): KAGVTQTPRYLIKTRGQQVTLSCSPISGHRSVSWYQQTPGQGLQFLFEYFSETQRNKGNFPGRFSGRQFSNSRSEMNVSTLELGDSALYLCASSPTGAGYTFGSGTRLTVV.